These 10 T cell receptor beta chains were all obtained from the same sample, sequenced in a study of early T cells in non-severe SARS-CoV-2 infection. TCRdb redid the calling of the 5' RACE reads with MiXCR, one entry per CDR3 protein. This table has roughly 28,000 distinct CDR3 sequences, roughly 4.1% appearing once. Sequences were obtained from whole blood. These receptors were taken from an adult who was a healthcare worker with PCR-confirmed SARS-CoV-2 infection or an uninfected control (not recorded which).

This clonotype was seen at least ten times. The chain employs TRBV7-2 and TRBJ2-7; TRBD1 aligns across 7 bases. The V gene's germline CDR1 is SGHTA and CDR2 FQGNSA. The CDR3 contains 15 residues. The V and J ends lost 1 base and 3 bases, in that order; junction bases with no gene match: 6. As DNA, the CDR3 is TGTGCCAGCAGCTTAGACCCGGCAGGGGGCTACGAGCAGTACTTC. It codes for CASSLDPAGGYEQYF. Full variable domain (rest looked up from reference TRBV7-2 and TRBJ2-7): GAGVSQSPSNKVTEKGKDVELRCDPISGHTALYWYRQSLGQGLEFLIYFQGNSAPDKSGLPSDRFSAERTGGSVSTLTIQRTQQEDSAVYLCASSLDPAGGYEQYFGPGTRLTVT.

This clonotype appeared many times. V gene TRBV27 combines with J gene TRBJ2-1; a weak D match, TRBD1 (6 bases). Looked up from germline, CDR1 is MNHEY and CDR2 is SMNVEV (reference sequence). V was clipped by 8 bases and J by 6 bases, with 11 bases between them. The CDR3 has 12 amino acids. CDR3 nucleotide sequence: TGTGCCAGCGGGCAGGGGATCAATGAGCAGTTCTTC. Its translation is CASGQGINEQFF.

This clonotype has at least ten counts. The V call is TRBV28, the J call TRBJ2-2; D may be TRBD1 (6 bases). The germline V gene encodes CDR1 MDHEN and CDR2 SYDVKM. CDR3 length equals 16 residues. Trimming stripped 3 bases from V and 5 bases from J, with 16 bases between. CDR3 in amino acids: CASSFGTNVLTGELFF. CDR3 nucleotides: TGTGCCAGCAGTTTTGGGACAAATGTTCTGACCGGGGAGCTGTTTTTT.

This clonotype was counted at least ten times. The chain joins TRBV20-1 to TRBJ2-2, with unresolved D. The CDR3 is made up of 13 amino acids. CDR1 is DFQATT, CDR2 SNEGSKA, per germline (reference sequence). Trimming pared 1 base from V and 5 bases from J, leaving 8 bases between. CDR3 sequence reads: CSARVDWTGELFF. As DNA, the CDR3 is TGCAGTGCTAGAGTCGACTGGACCGGGGAGCTGTTTTTT.

This clonotype appeared many times. The genes are TRBV12-3 or TRBV12-4 and TRBJ2-5; 8 nucleotides line up with TRBD1. CDR3 length: 13 amino acids. V lost 6 bases and J lost 3; bases outside the gene matches: 3. The CDR3 DNA reads as TGTGCCAGCAGGCAGACAGGGGAAGAGACCCAGTACTTC. This gives the protein CASRQTGEETQYF.

This clonotype occurred many times. The junction departs from germline at one end; a sequencing error may be responsible. J is TRBJ1-6 and V is TRBV6-5, with 9 bases that match TRBD1. The CDR3 is made up of 14 amino acids. Germline CDR1 reads MNHEY; CDR2 reads SVGAGI. The CDR3 here is CASLGQGESSPLHF. The DNA for the CDR3 is TGTGCCAGCTTGGGACAGGGTGAGAGTTCACCCCTCCATTTT.

This clonotype was seen repeatedly, ten times or more. The rearrangement uses TRBV7-2 and TRBJ1-6, with D tentatively TRBD1 (5 bases). From germline, CDR1 is SGHTA and CDR2 FQGNSA. The CDR3 is 13 residues long. V was trimmed by 1 base and J by 9 bases, leaving 7 bases between them. CDR3 region: CASSLGGVSPLHF. CDR3 in DNA: TGTGCCAGCAGCTTAGGAGGGGTTTCACCCCTCCACTTT.

This clonotype was counted at least ten times. The chain has TRBV7-9 and TRBJ2-5, with 7 bases matching TRBD2. The CDR3 is 13 residues long. After removal of 6 bases from V and 2 bases from J, the junction contained 3 bases not matched to a gene. In germline, CDR1 is SEHNR, CDR2 FQNEAQ (reference sequence). DNA for the CDR3: TGTGCCAGCAGGGGGACTAATCAAGAGACCCAGTACTTC. Residues: CASRGTNQETQYF.

This clonotype was recorded at least ten times. The rearrangement uses TRBV5-1 and TRBJ2-7, with TRBD1 as a possible D gene (5 bases). With 6 bases removed from V and 3 bases from J, the gap between germline ends came to 16 bases. The CDR3 spans 14 residues. Germline V lookup: CDR1 SGHRS, CDR2 YFSETQ. DNA for the CDR3: TGCGCCAGCACGTACAGGCAGGCCTACTACGAGCAGTACTTC. Translated, it gives CASTYRQAYYEQYF.

The sample holds many counts of this clonotype. The CDR3 DNA reads TGTGCCAGCAGACAGGGACAGGGCTATGGCTACACCTTC. Residues: CASRQGQGYGYTF. J is TRBJ1-2 and V is TRBV6-5; 9 bases agree with TRBD1. Germline CDR1 and CDR2: MNHEY and SVGAGI. CDR3 length: 13 residues. V lost 6 bases and J lost 4; bases outside the gene matches: 3.